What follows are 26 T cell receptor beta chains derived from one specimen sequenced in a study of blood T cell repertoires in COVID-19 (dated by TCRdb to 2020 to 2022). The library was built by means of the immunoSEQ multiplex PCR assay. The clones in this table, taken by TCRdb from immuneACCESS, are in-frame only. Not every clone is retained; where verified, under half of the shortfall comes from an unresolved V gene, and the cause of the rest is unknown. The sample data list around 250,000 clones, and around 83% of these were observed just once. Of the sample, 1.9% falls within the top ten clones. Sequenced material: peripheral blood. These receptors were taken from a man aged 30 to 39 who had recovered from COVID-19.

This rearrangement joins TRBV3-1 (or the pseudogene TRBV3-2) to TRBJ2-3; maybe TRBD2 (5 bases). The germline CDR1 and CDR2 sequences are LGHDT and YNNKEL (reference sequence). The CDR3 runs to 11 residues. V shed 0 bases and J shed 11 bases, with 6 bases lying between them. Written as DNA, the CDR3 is TGTGCCAGCAGCCAAGAGGCGGGGCAGTATTTT. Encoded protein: CASSQEAGQYF.

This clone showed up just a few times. This CDR3 reads CASSANGGGYTF. Written as DNA, the CDR3 is TGCGCCAGCAGCGCGAACGGAGGTGGCTACACCTTC. The chain combines TRBV5-1 with TRBJ1-2; no clear D gene. Trimming took 4 bases from V and 7 from J, leaving 11 bases between them. The CDR3 length is 12 residues. Germline CDR1 SGHRS, CDR2 YFSETQ.

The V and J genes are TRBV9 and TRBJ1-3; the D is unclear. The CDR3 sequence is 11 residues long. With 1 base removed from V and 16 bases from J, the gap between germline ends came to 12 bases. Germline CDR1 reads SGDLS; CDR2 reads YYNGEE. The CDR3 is CASSVICMRYF. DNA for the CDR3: TGTGCCAGCAGCGTAATCTGTATGCGGTATTTT.

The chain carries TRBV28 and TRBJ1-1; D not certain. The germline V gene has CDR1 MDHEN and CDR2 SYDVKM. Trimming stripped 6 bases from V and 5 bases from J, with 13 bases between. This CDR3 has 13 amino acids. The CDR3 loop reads CASSRGDGTEAFF. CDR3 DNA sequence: TGTGCCAGCAGCCGAGGCGACGGGACTGAAGCTTTCTTT.

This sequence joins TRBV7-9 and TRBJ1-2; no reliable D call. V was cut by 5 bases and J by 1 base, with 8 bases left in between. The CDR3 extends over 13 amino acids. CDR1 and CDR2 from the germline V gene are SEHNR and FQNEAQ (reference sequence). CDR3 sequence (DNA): TGTGCCAGCAGCCCTTTCGTTAACTATGGCTACACCTTC. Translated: CASSPFVNYGYTF.

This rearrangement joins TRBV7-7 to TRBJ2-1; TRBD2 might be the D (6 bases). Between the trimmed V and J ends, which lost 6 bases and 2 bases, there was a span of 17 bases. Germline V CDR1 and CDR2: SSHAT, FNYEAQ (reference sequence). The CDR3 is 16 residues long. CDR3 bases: TGTGCCAGCAGTCCAGGACACCCGGGGGCCTACAATGAGCAGTTCTTC. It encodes CASSPGHPGAYNEQFF.

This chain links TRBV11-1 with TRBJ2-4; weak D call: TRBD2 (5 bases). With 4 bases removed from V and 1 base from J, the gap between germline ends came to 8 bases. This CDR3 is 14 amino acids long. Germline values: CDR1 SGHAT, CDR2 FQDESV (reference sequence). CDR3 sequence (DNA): TGTGCCAGCAGCTCCGGGGTTGCCAAAAACATTCAGTACTTC. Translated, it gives CASSSGVAKNIQYF.

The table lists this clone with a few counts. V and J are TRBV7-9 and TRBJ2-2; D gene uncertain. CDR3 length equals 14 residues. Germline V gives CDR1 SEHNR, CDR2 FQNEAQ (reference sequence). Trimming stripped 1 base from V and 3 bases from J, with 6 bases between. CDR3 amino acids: CASSLVADTGELFF. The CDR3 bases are TGTGCCAGCAGCTTAGTTGCGGACACCGGGGAGCTGTTTTTT. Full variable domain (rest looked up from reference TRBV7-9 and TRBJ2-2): DTGVSQNPRHKITKRGQNVTFRCDPISEHNRLYWYRQTLGQGPEFLTYFQNEAQLEKSRLLSDRFSAERPKGSFSTLEIQRTEQGDSAMYLCASSLVADTGELFFGEGSRLTVL.

Here the CDR3 reads CASSQLPGLGRFF. In nucleotides, the CDR3 is TGCGCCAGCAGCCAGTTACCGGGACTAGGAAGGTTTTTT. The rearrangement joins TRBV4-1 to TRBJ2-2; TRBD2 aligns across 8 bases. With V trimmed by 3 bases and J by 16 bases, 10 bases remained unmatched. This CDR3 contains 13 residues. The germline CDR1 and CDR2 sequences are MGHRA and YSYEKL.

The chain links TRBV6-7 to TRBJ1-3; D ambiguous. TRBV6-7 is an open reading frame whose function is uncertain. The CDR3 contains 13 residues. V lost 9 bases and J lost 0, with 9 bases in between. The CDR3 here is CARILSSGNTIYF. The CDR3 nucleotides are TGTGCCAGGATCCTAAGCTCTGGAAACACCATATATTTT.

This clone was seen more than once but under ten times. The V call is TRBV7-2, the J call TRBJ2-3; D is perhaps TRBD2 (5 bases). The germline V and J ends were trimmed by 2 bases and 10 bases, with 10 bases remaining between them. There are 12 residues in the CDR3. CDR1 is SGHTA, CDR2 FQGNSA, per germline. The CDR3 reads CASSLLEDAQYF. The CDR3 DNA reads TGTGCCAGCAGCTTATTGGAGGATGCGCAGTATTTT.

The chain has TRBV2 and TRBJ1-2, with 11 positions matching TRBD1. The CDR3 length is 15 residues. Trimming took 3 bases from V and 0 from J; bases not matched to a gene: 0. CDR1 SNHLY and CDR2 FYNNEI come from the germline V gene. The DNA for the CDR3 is TGTGCCAGCAGTGAGGACAGGGGGCCTAACTATGGCTACACCTTC. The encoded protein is CASSEDRGPNYGYTF.

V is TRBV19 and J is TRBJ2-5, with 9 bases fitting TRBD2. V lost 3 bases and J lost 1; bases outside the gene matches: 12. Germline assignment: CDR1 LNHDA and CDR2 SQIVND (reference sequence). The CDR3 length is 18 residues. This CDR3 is CASSMRASGASVQETQYF. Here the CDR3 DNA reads TGTGCCAGTAGTATGAGGGCTAGCGGGGCGTCGGTCCAAGAGACCCAGTACTTC.

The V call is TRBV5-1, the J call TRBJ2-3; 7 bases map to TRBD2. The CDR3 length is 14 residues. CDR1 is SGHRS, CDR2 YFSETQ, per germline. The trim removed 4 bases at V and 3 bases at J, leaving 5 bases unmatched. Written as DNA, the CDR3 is TGCGCCAGCAGCAGCGGGGAGGTTACAGATACGCAGTATTTT. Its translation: CASSSGEVTDTQYF.

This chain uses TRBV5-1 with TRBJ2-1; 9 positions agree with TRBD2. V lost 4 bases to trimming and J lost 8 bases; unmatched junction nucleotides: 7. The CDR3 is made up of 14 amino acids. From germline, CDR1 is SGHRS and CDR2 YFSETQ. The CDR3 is CASSGGLAHDEQFF. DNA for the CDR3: TGCGCCAGCAGCGGCGGACTAGCGCATGATGAGCAGTTCTTC.

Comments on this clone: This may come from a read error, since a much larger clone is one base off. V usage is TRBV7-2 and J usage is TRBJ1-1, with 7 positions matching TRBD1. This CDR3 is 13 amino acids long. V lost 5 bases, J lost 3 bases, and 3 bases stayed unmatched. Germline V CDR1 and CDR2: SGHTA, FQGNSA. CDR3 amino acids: CASSRQGDTEAFF. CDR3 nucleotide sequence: TGTGCCAGCAGCCGACAGGGAGACACTGAAGCTTTCTTT.

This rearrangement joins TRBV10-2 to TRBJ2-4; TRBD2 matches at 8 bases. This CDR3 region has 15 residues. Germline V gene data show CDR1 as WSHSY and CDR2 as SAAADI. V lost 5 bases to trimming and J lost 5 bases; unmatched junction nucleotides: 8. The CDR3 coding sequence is TGCGCCAGCAGTAGTAGCGGGACCACGCAAAACATTCAGTACTTC. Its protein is CASSSSGTTQNIQYF.

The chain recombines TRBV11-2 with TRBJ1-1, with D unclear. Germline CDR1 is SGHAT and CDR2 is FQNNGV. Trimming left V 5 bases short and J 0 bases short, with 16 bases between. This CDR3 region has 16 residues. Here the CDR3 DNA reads TGTGCCAGCAGCCAGCTAGCGGCTATCATGAACACTGAAGCTTTCTTT. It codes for CASSQLAAIMNTEAFF.

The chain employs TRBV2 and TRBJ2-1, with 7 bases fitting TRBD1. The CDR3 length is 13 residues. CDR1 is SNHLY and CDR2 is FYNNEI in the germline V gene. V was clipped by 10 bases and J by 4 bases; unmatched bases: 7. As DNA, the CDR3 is TGTGCCACCCGACAGGGAGTATACAATGAGCAGTTCTTC. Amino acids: CATRQGVYNEQFF.

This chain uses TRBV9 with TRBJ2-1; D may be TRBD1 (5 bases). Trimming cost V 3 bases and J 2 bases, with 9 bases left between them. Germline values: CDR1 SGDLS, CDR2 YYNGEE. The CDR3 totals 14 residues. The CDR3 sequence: CASSDQGAYNEQFF. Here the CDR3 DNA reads TGTGCCAGCAGCGACCAAGGGGCCTACAATGAGCAGTTCTTC.

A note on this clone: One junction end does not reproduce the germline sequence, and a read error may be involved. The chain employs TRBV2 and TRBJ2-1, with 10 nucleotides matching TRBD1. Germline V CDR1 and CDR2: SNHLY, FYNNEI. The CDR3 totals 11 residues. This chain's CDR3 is CASSWDRGGIF. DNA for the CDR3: TGTGCCAGCAGTTGGGACAGGGGAGGGATCTTC.

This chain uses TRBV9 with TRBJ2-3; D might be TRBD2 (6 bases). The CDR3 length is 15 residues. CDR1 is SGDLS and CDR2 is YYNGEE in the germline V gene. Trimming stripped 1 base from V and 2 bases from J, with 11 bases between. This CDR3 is CASSVSLGLTDTQYF. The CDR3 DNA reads TGTGCCAGCAGCGTATCGCTGGGACTCACAGATACGCAGTATTTT.

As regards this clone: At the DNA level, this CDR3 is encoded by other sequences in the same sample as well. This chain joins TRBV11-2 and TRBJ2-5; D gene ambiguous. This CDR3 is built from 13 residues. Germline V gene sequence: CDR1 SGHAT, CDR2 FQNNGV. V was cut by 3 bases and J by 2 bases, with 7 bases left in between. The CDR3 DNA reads TGTGCCAGCAGCTTCGCAGGACAAGAGACCCAGTACTTC. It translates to CASSFAGQETQYF.

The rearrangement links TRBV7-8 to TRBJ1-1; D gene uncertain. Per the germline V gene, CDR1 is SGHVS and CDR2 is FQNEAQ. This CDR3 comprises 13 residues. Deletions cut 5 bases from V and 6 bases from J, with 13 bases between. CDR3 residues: CASSPNLGAEAFF. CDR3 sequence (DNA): TGTGCCAGCAGCCCCAACCTGGGCGCTGAAGCTTTCTTT.

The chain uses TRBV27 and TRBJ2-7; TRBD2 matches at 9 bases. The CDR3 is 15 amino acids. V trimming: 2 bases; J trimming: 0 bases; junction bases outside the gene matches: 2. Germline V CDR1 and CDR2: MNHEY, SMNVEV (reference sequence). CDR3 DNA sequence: TGTGCCAGCAGTTTAACTAGCGGGCTCTCCTACGAGCAGTACTTC. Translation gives CASSLTSGLSYEQYF.

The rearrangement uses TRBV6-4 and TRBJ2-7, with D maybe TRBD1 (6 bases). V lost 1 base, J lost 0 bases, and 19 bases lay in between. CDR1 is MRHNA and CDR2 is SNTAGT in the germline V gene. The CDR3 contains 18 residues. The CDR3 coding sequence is TGTGCCAGCAGTGACTATCCCCACACAGGGCGCCGCTCCTACGAGCAGTACGTC. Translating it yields CASSDYPHTGRRSYEQYV.